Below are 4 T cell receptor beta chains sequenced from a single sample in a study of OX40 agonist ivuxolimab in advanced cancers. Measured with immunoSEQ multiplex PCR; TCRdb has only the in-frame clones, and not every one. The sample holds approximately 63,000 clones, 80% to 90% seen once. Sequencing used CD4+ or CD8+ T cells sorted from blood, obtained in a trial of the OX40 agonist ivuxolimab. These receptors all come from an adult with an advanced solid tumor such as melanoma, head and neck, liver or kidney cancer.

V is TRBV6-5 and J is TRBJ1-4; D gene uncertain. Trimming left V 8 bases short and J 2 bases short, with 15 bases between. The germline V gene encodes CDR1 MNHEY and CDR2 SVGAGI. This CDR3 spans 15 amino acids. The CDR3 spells CASLPAQATNEKLFF. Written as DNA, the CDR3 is TGTGCCAGCCTTCCGGCCCAGGCCACTAATGAAAAACTGTTTTTT.

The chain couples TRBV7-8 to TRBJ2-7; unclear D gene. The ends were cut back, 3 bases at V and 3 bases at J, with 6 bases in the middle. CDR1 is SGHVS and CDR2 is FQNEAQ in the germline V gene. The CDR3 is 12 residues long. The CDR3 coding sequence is TGTGCCAGCAGCTTGAGAATCTACGAGCAGTACTTC. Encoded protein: CASSLRIYEQYF.

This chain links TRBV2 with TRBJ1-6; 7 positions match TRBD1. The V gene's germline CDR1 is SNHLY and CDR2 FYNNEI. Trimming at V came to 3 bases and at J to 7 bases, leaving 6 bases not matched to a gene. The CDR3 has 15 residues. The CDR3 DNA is TGTGCCAGCAGTGATGGACAGGCCGGAAATTCACCCCTCCACTTT. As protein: CASSDGQAGNSPLHF.

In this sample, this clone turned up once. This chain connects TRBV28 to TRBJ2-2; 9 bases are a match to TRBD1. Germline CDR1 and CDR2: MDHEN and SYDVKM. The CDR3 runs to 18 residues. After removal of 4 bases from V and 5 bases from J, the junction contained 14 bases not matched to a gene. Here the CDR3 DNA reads TGTGCCAGCAGTTCCTACTTACAGGGGGCGGTGGCAACCGGGGAGCTGTTTTTT. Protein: CASSSYLQGAVATGELFF.